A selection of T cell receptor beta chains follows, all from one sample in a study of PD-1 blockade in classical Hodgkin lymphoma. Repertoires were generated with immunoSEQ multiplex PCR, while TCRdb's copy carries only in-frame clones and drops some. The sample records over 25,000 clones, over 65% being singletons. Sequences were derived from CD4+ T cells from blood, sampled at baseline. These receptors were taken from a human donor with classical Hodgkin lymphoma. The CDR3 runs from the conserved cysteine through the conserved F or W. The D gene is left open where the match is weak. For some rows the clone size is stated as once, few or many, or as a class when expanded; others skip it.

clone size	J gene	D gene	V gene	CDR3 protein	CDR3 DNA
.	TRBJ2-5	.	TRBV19	CASSSNDRRETQYF	TGTGCCAGTAGTTCAAACGACCGAAGAGAGACCCAGTACTTC
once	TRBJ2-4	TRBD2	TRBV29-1	CSVLGTSKNIQYF	TGCAGCGTTCTAGGGACTAGCAAAAACATTCAGTACTTC
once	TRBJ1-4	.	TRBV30	CAWMTRGDWNEKLFF	TGTGCCTGGATGACCCGGGGGGACTGGAATGAAAAACTGTTTTTT
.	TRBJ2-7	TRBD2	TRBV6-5	CASSREAGPYEQYF	TGTGCCAGCAGCCGGGAGGCAGGGCCCTACGAGCAGTACTTC
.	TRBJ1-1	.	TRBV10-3	CALSSEYASEAFF	TGTGCCCTGTCAAGCGAATACGCTTCTGAAGCTTTCTTT
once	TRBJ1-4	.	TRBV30	CAWSVEGKLFF	TGTGCCTGGAGTGTGGAGGGGAAACTGTTTTTT
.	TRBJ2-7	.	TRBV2	CASLELLPGIAYEQYF	TGTGCCAGCCTCGAACTCTTGCCAGGTATAGCCTACGAGCAGTACTTC
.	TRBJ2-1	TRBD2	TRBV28	CASRSYGLAGGYNEQFF	TGTGCCAGCAGATCATACGGACTAGCGGGGGGGTACAATGAGCAGTTCTTC
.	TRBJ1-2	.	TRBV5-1	CASSLLRQGVGYTF	TGCGCCAGCAGCTTACTTAGACAAGGAGTAGGCTACACCTTC
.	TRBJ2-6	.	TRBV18	CASQSGNSGANVLTF	TGTGCCAGCCAGTCGGGAAACTCTGGGGCCAACGTCCTGACTTTC
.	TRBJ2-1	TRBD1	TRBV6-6	CASSPGTGSNEQFF	TGTGCCAGCAGTCCGGGGACAGGGAGCAATGAGCAGTTCTTC
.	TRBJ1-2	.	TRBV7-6	CASSLMASWGYTF	TGTGCCAGCAGCTTAATGGCTTCTTGGGGCTACACCTTC
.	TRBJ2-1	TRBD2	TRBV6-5	CASRPAGGKGNEQFF	TGTGCCAGCAGACCAGCGGGGGGGAAAGGAAATGAGCAGTTCTTC
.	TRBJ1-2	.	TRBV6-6	CASSNPGHPFYGYTF	TGTGCCAGCAGTAATCCGGGACATCCTTTCTATGGCTACACCTTC
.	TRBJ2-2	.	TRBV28	CASSLSAGNTGELFF	TGTGCCAGCAGTTTATCGGCAGGGAACACCGGGGAGCTGTTTTTT
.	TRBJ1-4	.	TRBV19	CASSIGGDGEKLFF	TGTGCCAGTAGTATAGGTGGAGATGGTGAAAAACTGTTTTTT
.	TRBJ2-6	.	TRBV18	CASSPGAGANVLTF	TGTGCCAGCTCACCCGGGGCTGGGGCCAACGTCCTGACTTTC
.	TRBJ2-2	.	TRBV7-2	CASSRAPISTGELFF	TGTGCCAGCAGCCGCGCCCCTATTTCCACCGGGGAGCTGTTTTTT